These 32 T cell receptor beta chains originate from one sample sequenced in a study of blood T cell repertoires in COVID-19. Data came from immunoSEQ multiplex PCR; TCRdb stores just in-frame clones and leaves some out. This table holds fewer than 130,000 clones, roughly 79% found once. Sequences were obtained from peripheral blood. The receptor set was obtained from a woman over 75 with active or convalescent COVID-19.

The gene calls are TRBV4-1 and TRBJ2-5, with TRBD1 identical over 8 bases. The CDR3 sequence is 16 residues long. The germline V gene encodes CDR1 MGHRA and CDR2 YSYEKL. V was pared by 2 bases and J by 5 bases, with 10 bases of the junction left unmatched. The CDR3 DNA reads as TGCGCCAGCAGCCAACCATCCCAGGGGGCTCGGGAGACCCAGTACTTC. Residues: CASSQPSQGARETQYF.

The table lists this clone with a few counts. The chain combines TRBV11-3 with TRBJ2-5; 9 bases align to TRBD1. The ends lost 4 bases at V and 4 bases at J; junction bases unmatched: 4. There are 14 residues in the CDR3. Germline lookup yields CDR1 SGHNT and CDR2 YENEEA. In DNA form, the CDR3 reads TGTGCCAGCAGCTCCGGGACAGGGAGAGAGACCCAGTACTTC. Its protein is CASSSGTGRETQYF.

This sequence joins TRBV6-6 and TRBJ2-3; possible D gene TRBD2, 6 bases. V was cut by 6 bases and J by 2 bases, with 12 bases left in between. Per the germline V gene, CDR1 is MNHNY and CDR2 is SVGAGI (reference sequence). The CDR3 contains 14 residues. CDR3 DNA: TGTGCCAGCAGGGGCGGGGCATTCACAGATACGCAGTATTTT. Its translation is CASRGGAFTDTQYF.

The CDR3 coding sequence is TGCGCCAGCAGCTTGTTACAGGGAGGGGAAACTGAAGCTTTCTTT. As protein: CASSLLQGGETEAFF. The rearrangement uses TRBV5-1 and TRBJ1-1, with D possibly being TRBD1 (6 bases). The CDR3 has 15 amino acids. In germline, CDR1 is SGHRS, CDR2 YFSETQ. Trimming left V 1 base short and J 5 bases short, with 15 bases between. Based on the CDR3 plus reference TRBV5-1 and TRBJ1-1, the full variable domain is KAGVTQTPRYLIKTRGQQVTLSCSPISGHRSVSWYQQTPGQGLQFLFEYFSETQRNKGNFPGRFSGRQFSNSRSEMNVSTLELGDSALYLCASSLLQGGETEAFFGQGTRLTVV.

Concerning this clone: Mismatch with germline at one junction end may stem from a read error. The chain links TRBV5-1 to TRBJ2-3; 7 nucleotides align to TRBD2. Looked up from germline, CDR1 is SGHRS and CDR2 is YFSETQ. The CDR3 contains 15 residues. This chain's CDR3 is CASSLGASGTDTQYF. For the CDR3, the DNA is TGCGCCAGCAGCTTGGGGGCTAGCGGCACGGATACGCAGTATTTT. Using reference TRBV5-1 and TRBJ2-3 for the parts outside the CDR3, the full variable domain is KAGVTQTPRYLIKTRGQQVTLSCSPISGHRSVSWYQQTPGQGLQFLFEYFSETQRNKGNFPGRFSGRQFSNSRSEMNVSTLELGDSALYLCASSLGASGTDTQYFGPGTRLTVL.

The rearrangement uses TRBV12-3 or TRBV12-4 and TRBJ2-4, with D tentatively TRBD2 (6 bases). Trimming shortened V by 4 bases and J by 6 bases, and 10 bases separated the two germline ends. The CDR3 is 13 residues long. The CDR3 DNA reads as TGTGCCAGCAGTTGGGGACTTCGAAACATTCAGTACTTC. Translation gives CASSWGLRNIQYF.

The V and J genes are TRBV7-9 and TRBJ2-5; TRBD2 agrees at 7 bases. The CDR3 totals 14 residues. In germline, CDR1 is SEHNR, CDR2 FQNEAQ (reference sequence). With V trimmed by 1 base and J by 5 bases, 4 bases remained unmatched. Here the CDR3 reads CASSLGAGEETQYF. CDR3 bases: TGTGCCAGCAGCTTAGGGGCGGGAGAGGAGACCCAGTACTTC. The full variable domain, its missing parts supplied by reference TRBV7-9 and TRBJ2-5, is DTGVSQNPRHKITKRGQNVTFRCDPISEHNRLYWYRQTLGQGPEFLTYFQNEAQLEKSRLLSDRFSAERPKGSFSTLEIQRTEQGDSAMYLCASSLGAGEETQYFGPGTRLLVL.

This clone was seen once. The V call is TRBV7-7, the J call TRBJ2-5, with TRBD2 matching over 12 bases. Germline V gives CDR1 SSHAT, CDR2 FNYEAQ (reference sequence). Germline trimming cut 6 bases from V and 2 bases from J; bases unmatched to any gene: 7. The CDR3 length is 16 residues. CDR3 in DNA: TGTGCCAGCAGTCGTACGCTAGCGGGAGGGCAAGAGACCCAGTACTTC. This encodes CASSRTLAGGQETQYF.

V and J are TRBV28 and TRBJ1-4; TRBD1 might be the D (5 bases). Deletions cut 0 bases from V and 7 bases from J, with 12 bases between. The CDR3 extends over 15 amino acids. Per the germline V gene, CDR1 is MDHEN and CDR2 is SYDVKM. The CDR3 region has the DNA TGTGCCAGCAGTTTATGGGGCAGGGTCGGTGAAAAACTGTTTTTT. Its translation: CASSLWGRVGEKLFF. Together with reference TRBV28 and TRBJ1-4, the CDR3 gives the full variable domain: DVKVTQSSRYLVKRTGEKVFLECVQDMDHENMFWYRQDPGLGLRLIYFSYDVKMKEKGDIPEGYSVSREKKERFSLILESASTNQTSMYLCASSLWGRVGEKLFFGSGTQLSVL.

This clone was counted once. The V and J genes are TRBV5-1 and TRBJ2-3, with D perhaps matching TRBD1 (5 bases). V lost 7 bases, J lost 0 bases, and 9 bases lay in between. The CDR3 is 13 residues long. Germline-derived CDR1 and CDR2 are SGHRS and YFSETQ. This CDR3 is CASLDTSTDTQYF. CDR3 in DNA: TGCGCCAGCCTGGACACCAGCACAGATACGCAGTATTTT. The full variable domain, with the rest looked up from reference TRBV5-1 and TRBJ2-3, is KAGVTQTPRYLIKTRGQQVTLSCSPISGHRSVSWYQQTPGQGLQFLFEYFSETQRNKGNFPGRFSGRQFSNSRSEMNVSTLELGDSALYLCASLDTSTDTQYFGPGTRLTVL.

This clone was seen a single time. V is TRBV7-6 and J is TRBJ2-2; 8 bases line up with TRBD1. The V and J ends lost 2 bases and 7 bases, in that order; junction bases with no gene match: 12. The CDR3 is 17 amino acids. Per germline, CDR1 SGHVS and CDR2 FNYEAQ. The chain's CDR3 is CASSLILGRGRGGELFF. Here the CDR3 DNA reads TGTGCCAGCAGCTTAATTTTAGGCAGGGGGCGCGGCGGGGAGCTGTTTTTT.

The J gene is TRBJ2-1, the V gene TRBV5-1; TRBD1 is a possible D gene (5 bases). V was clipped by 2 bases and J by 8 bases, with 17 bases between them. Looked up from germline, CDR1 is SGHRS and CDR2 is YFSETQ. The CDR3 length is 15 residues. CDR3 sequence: CASSFGQAWGDEQFF. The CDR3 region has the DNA TGCGCCAGCAGCTTTGGCCAAGCCTGGGGCGATGAGCAGTTCTTC.

Here the CDR3 reads CASRSTGVWREPQHF. CDR3 bases: TGTGCCAGCAGATCGACAGGGGTTTGGAGGGAGCCCCAGCATTTT. This chain links TRBV6-4 with TRBJ1-5; 8 bases are a match to TRBD1. Losses at the gene ends were 6 bases for V and 8 bases for J; bases not matched to a gene: 12. The germline V gene encodes CDR1 MRHNA and CDR2 SNTAGT. The CDR3 spans 15 residues.

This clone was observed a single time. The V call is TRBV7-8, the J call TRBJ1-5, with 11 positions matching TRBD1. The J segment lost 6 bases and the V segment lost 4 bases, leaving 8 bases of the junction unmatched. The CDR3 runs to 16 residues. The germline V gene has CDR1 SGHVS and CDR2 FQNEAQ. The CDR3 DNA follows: TGTGCCAGCAGCTCATACGGACAGGGGGCAGGTCAGCCCCAGCATTTT. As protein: CASSSYGQGAGQPQHF.

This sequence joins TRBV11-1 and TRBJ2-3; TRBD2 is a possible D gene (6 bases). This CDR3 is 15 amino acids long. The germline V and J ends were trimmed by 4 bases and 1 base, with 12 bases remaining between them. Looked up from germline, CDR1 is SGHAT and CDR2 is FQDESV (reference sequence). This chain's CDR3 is CASSSQAGRTDTQYF. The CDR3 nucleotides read TGTGCCAGCAGCTCCCAAGCGGGTCGCACAGATACGCAGTATTTT.

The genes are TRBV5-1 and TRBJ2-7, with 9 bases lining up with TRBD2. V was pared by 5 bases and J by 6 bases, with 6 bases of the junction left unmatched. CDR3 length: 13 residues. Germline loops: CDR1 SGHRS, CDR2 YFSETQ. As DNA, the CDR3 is TGCGCCAGCAGAGCGGGAGGAGGAGGCGAGCAGTACTTC. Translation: CASRAGGGGEQYF.

CDR3 sequence reads: CASNRGMTGVTEKLFF. The CDR3 coding sequence is TGCGCCAGCAATAGAGGGATGACAGGGGTTACTGAAAAACTGTTTTTT. The chain couples TRBV5-1 to TRBJ1-4; 8 bases agree with TRBD1. With 6 bases clipped from V and 7 bases from J, the junction kept 14 bases outside the gene matches. The CDR3 contains 16 residues. The germline V gene encodes CDR1 SGHRS and CDR2 YFSETQ.

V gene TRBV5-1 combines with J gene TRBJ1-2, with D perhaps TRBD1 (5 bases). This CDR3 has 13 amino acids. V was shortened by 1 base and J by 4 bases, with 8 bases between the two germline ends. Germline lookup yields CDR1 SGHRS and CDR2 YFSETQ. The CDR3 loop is CASSLTGPYGYTF. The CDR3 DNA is TGCGCCAGCAGCTTGACAGGACCCTATGGCTACACCTTC.

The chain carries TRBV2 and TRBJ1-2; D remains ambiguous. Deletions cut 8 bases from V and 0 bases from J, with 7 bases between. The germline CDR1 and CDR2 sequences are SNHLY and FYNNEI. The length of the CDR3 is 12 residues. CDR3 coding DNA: TGTGCCAGCCTAAGATCTAACTATGGCTACACCTTC. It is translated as CASLRSNYGYTF.

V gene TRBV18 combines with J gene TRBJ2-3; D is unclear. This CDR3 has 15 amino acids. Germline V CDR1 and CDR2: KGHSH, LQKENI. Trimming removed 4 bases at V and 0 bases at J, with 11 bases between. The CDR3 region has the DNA TGTGCCAGCTCACTGCAAACGGAGAGCACAGATACGCAGTATTTT. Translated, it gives CASSLQTESTDTQYF.

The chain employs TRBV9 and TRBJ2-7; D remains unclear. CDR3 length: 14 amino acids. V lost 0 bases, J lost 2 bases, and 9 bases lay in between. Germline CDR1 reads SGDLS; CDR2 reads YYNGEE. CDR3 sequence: CASSVAPVTYEQYF. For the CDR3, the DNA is TGTGCCAGCAGCGTAGCCCCAGTGACCTACGAGCAGTACTTC.

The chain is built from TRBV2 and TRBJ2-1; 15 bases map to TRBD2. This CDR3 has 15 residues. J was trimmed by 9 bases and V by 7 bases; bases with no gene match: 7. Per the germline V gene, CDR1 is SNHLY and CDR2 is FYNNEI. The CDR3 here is CASISPGLAGGEQFF. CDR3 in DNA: TGTGCCAGCATAAGTCCGGGACTAGCGGGAGGTGAGCAGTTCTTC. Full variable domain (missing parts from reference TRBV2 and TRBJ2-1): EPEVTQTPSHQVTQMGQEVILRCVPISNHLYFYWYRQILGQKVEFLVSFYNNEISEKSEIFDDQFSVERPDGSNFTLKIRSTKLEDSAMYFCASISPGLAGGEQFFGPGTRLTVL.

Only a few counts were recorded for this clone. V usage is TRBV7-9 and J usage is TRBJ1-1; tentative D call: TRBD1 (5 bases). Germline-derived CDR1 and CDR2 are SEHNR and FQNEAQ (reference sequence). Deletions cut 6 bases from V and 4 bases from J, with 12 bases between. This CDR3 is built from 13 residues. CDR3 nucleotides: TGTGCCAGCAGAGCCGCGGGGGGCACTGAAGCTTTCTTT. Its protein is CASRAAGGTEAFF.

The CDR3 here is CAWSGQAGELFF. In DNA form, the CDR3 reads TGTGCCTGGAGCGGCCAGGCCGGGGAGCTGTTTTTT. The V call is TRBV30, the J call TRBJ2-2; D is uncertain. The CDR3 length is 12 residues. V gave up 3 bases and J gave up 6 bases, with 8 bases separating them. CDR1 is GTSNPN and CDR2 is SVGIG in the germline V gene (reference sequence).

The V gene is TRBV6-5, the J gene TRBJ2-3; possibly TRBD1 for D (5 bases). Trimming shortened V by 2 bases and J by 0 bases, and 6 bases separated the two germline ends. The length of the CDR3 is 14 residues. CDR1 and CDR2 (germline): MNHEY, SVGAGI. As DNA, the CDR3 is TGTGCCAGCAGTTACACAGGTAGCACAGATACGCAGTATTTT. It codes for CASSYTGSTDTQYF.

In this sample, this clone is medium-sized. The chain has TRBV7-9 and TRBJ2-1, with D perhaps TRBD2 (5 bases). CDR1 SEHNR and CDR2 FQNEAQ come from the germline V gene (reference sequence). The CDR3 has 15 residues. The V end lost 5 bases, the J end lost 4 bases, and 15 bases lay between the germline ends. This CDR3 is CASSLIRGSYNEQFF. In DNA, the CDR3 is TGTGCCAGCAGCCTTATCCGGGGATCTTACAATGAGCAGTTCTTC.

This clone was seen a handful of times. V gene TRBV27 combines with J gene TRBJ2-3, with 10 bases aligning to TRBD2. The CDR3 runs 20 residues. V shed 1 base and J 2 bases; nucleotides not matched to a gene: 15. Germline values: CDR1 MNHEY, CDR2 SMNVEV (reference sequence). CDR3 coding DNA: TGTGCCAGCAGTTTATTTAGTTGGTCTAGCGGGAGTCTCGTCACAGATACGCAGTATTTT. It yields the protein CASSLFSWSSGSLVTDTQYF.

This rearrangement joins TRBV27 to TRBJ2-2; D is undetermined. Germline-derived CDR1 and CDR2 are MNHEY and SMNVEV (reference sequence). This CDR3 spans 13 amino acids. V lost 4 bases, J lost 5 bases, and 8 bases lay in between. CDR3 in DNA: TGTGCCAGCAGTTCCGAGCATACCGGGGAGCTGTTTTTT. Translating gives CASSSEHTGELFF.

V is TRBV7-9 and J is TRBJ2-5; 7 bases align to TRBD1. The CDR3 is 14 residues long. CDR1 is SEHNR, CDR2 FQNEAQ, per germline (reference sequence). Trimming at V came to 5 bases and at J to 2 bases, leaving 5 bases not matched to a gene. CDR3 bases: TGTGCCAGCAGCGGGCAGGGGGATCAAGAGACCCAGTACTTC. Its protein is CASSGQGDQETQYF.

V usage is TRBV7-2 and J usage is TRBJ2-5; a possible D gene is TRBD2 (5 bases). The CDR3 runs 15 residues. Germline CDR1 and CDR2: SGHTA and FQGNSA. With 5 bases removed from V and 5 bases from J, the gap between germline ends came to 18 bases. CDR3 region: CASSRGIVSVETQYF. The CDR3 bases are TGTGCCAGCAGCAGAGGGATCGTTAGCGTGGAGACCCAGTACTTC.

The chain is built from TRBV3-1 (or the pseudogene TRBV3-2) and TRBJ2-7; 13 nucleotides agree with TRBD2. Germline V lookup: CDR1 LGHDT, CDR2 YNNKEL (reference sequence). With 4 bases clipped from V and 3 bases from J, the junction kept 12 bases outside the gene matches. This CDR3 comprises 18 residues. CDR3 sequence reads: CASSPISGLAGVDYEQYF. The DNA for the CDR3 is TGTGCCAGCAGCCCAATCTCTGGACTAGCGGGAGTAGACTACGAGCAGTACTTC.

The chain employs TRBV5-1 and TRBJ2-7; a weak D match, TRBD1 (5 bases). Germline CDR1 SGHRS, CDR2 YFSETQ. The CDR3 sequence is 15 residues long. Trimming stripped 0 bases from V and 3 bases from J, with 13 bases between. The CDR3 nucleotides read TGCGCCAGCAGCTTGGGTCCAGGGTTGGGCTACGAGCAGTACTTC. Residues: CASSLGPGLGYEQYF.